The rows below give T cell receptor beta chains drawn from one sample of a study of control samples from healthy donors and cancer patients. Libraries were prepared by immunoSEQ multiplex PCR; TCRdb keeps only in-frame clonotypes and omits some of them. This sample has about 140,000 clones; roughly nine tenths occur once, and the top ten carry roughly 8.7%. Sample: blood. These TCRs come from a woman aged 25 to 39 in good health. CDR3s include the opening cysteine and the closing phenylalanine or tryptophan. The D gene is left open where the match is weak. Clone size is stated in some rows and not others, as once, few, many or a class when expanded.

clone size,D gene,J gene,V gene,CDR3 protein,CDR3 DNA
NA,NA,TRBJ2-6,TRBV5-1,CASSLGESGANVLTF,TGCGCCAGCAGCTTGGGGGAATCTGGGGCCAACGTCCTGACTTTC
NA,NA,TRBJ2-1,TRBV3-1/TRBV3-2,CASSQKRGTGNEQFF,TGTGCCAGCAGCCAAAAACGGGGGACCGGGAATGAGCAGTTCTTC
NA,TRBD1,TRBJ1-2,TRBV19,CASNRGLGYTF,TGTGCCAGTAACAGGGGGCTTGGCTACACCTTC
NA,NA,TRBJ2-7,TRBV29-1,CSVARRGRPAYEQYF,TGCAGCGTGGCTAGACGGGGGCGCCCAGCCTACGAGCAGTACTTC
NA,TRBD1,TRBJ1-1,TRBV5-1,CASSLASGQDEAFF,TGCGCCAGCAGCTTGGCGAGCGGACAGGATGAAGCTTTCTTT
NA,NA,TRBJ2-1,TRBV14,CASSQSGTGSYNEQFF,TGTGCCAGCAGCCAAAGCGGAACCGGCTCCTACAATGAGCAGTTCTTC
NA,NA,TRBJ1-6,TRBV9,CASSVEANSPLHF,TGTGCCAGCAGCGTAGAGGCTAATTCACCCCTCCACTTT
NA,NA,TRBJ1-6,TRBV11-2,CASSFTLSGNSPLHF,TGTGCCAGCAGCTTCACCCTATCGGGTAATTCACCCCTCCACTTT
NA,NA,TRBJ1-2,TRBV6-5,CASREGWDDTF,TGTGCCAGCAGGGAGGGGTGGGACGACACCTTC
NA,TRBD2,TRBJ2-7,TRBV9,CASSVARTSGSNEQYF,TGTGCCAGCAGCGTAGCTAGGACTAGCGGGAGTAACGAGCAGTACTTC
NA,NA,TRBJ1-4,TRBV28,CASSLFSGTTNEKLFF,TGTGCCAGCAGTTTATTTTCGGGTACAACTAATGAAAAACTGTTTTTT
NA,TRBD2,TRBJ2-3,TRBV2,CASRSDLAGVADTQYF,TGTGCCAGCAGGTCGGACCTAGCGGGAGTAGCAGATACGCAGTATTTT
NA,NA,TRBJ2-7,TRBV10-3,CAIEGDTYEQYF,TGTGCCATCGAGGGCGATACCTACGAGCAGTACTTC
NA,TRBD1,TRBJ1-2,TRBV30,CAWRGTGEGYTF,TGTGCCTGGAGGGGGACAGGGGAAGGCTACACCTTC
NA,NA,TRBJ1-5,TRBV4-1,CASSQEFTRPQHF,TGCGCCAGCAGCCAAGAGTTTACAAGGCCCCAGCATTTT
NA,NA,TRBJ2-1,TRBV11-2,CASSFPGAPSYNEQFF,TGTGCCAGCAGTTTTCCGGGGGCGCCTAGCTACAATGAGCAGTTCTTC
NA,TRBD2,TRBJ2-2,TRBV10-1,CASKAGYTGELFF,TGCGCCAGCAAAGCGGGATACACCGGGGAGCTGTTTTTT
few,TRBD1,TRBJ2-7,TRBV5-4,CASSLEGAFDEQYF,TGTGCCAGCAGCTTGGAGGGGGCCTTCGACGAGCAGTACTTC
NA,TRBD2,TRBJ2-7,TRBV10-2,CASRNLPGLASMSSYEQYF,TGCGCCAGCAGGAACCTTCCGGGACTAGCGAGTATGAGCTCCTACGAGCAGTACTTC
many,NA,TRBJ1-1,TRBV6-4,CASSDSPQAEAFF,TGTGCCAGCAGTGACTCGCCGCAGGCGGAAGCTTTCTTT
NA,NA,TRBJ2-3,TRBV7-8,CASSLAQGVTDTQYF,TGTGCCAGCAGCTTAGCGCAGGGTGTCACAGATACGCAGTATTTT
NA,TRBD1,TRBJ2-7,TRBV11-2,CASSPDRVRDEQYF,TGTGCCAGCAGCCCCGACAGGGTAAGAGACGAGCAGTACTTC
NA,NA,TRBJ2-1,TRBV19,CASSLTPGTVSYNEQFF,TGTGCCAGTAGTCTCACCCCCGGGACCGTCTCCTACAATGAGCAGTTCTTC
NA,TRBD1,TRBJ1-1,TRBV11-3,CARRGGGYTEAFF,TGTGCCAGAAGAGGAGGGGGCTACACTGAAGCTTTCTTT
NA,NA,TRBJ1-1,TRBV7-2,CASSLHIRGVGAFF,TGTGCCAGCAGCTTACATATCAGAGGGGTTGGGGCTTTCTTT
NA,NA,TRBJ2-7,TRBV14,CASSFLGDEQYF,TGTGCCAGCAGCTTCCTGGGGGACGAGCAGTACTTC